Listed below are T cell receptor beta chains from one sample, sequenced in a study of blood T cell repertoires in COVID-19. Some clones are missing from TCRdb's copy, which holds only in-frame ones; the method was immunoSEQ multiplex PCR. The sample shows approximately 180,000 clones, approximately 81% of them seen only once. The sequenced sample was peripheral blood. The receptors come from an older person with COVID-19, enrolled during active disease. Each CDR3 is given with its conserved first and last residue. D genes are given only for firm matches. Size is stated for part of the rows, as once, few or many counts, or as a class when the clone is expanded.

D gene,J gene,clone size,V gene,CDR3 protein,CDR3 DNA
TRBD1,TRBJ2-5,.,TRBV6-5,CASRKTGAETQYF,TGTGCCAGCAGAAAAACAGGGGCGGAGACCCAGTACTTC
TRBD1,TRBJ1-5,.,TRBV2,CASSETGGNQPQHF,TGTGCCAGCAGTGAGACAGGGGGCAATCAGCCCCAGCATTTT
.,TRBJ1-5,.,TRBV11-2,CASSLRGGGPQHF,TGTGCCAGCAGCTTAAGGGGAGGAGGGCCCCAGCATTTT
.,TRBJ1-6,few,TRBV6-2/TRBV6-3,CASSHGVGDSHRGSPLHF,TGTGCCAGCAGCCACGGGGTCGGCGACTCTCATCGTGGTTCACCCCTCCACTTT
TRBD2,TRBJ2-3,once,TRBV9,CASSVGTPVPRRELGDTQYF,TGTGCCAGCAGCGTAGGAACCCCGGTGCCACGGCGGGAGCTAGGAGATACGCAGTATTTT
.,TRBJ2-7,once,TRBV1,CTSSQDARGPGEQYF,TGCACCAGCAGCCAAGATGCGAGGGGGCCTGGGGAGCAGTACTTC
.,TRBJ1-3,.,TRBV6-5,CASSYDSRGNTIYF,TGTGCCAGCAGTTACGACAGTCGTGGAAACACCATATATTTT
TRBD2,TRBJ2-3,.,TRBV5-6,CASSTGLAGRGDTQYF,TGTGCCAGCAGCACCGGACTAGCGGGAAGAGGAGATACGCAGTATTTT
.,TRBJ2-3,.,TRBV11-1,CASSSTRQRLDTQYF,TGTGCCAGCAGCAGCACTCGACAGCGTCTGGATACGCAGTATTTT
.,TRBJ1-2,.,TRBV6-5,CASSYFQFEGYTF,TGTGCCAGCAGTTACTTCCAATTTGAGGGCTACACCTTC
.,TRBJ2-2,.,TRBV19,CASRALIHTTHTGELFF,TGTGCCAGTAGGGCCTTAATACACACTACTCACACCGGGGAGCTGTTTTTT
.,TRBJ1-6,.,TRBV6-6,CASSYSSIRGDSPLHF,TGTGCCAGCAGTTACTCGAGTATCAGGGGCGATTCACCCCTCCACTTT
TRBD1,TRBJ2-1,.,TRBV5-4,CASRADRDEQFF,TGTGCCAGCAGGGCGGACAGGGATGAGCAGTTCTTC
TRBD2,TRBJ2-1,.,TRBV10-3,CAISSSVSGGEQFF,TGTGCCATCAGTTCCTCGGTGAGCGGGGGGGAGCAGTTCTTC
.,TRBJ1-4,.,TRBV5-6,CASSLGSNSGKLFF,TGTGCCAGCAGCTTGGGTTCCAACAGTGGAAAACTGTTTTTT
TRBD1,TRBJ2-7,.,TRBV5-1,CASSPKGTGIYEQYF,TGCGCCAGCAGCCCGAAAGGGACAGGGATCTACGAGCAGTACTTC
TRBD1,TRBJ1-2,once,TRBV19,CASSGTGGGYGYTF,TGTGCCAGTAGTGGGACAGGGGGCGGCTATGGCTACACCTTC
.,TRBJ1-5,.,TRBV28,CATYETGGNQPQHF,TGTGCCACCTACGAGACCGGGGGCAATCAGCCCCAGCATTTT
.,TRBJ1-2,.,TRBV2,CASSEVLTGGGYTF,TGTGCCAGCAGTGAAGTATTGACAGGTGGGGGCTACACCTTC
.,TRBJ2-2,.,TRBV29-1,CSVEPQRGGTNTGELFF,TGCAGCGTTGAACCCCAAAGGGGCGGGACGAACACCGGGGAGCTGTTTTTT
.,TRBJ1-2,.,TRBV19,CASSIAGEYRGYTF,TGTGCCAGTAGTATAGCCGGAGAGTATCGTGGCTACACCTTC
.,TRBJ1-4,.,TRBV6-2/TRBV6-3,CASSYMRQFATNEKLFF,TGTGCCAGCAGTTACATGAGACAGTTTGCAACTAATGAAAAACTGTTTTTT
.,TRBJ2-1,.,TRBV11-2,CASRPQVSGEQFF,TGTGCCAGCAGGCCACAGGTGTCTGGTGAGCAGTTCTTC
TRBD1,TRBJ1-5,.,TRBV27,CATGTGVPQPQHF,TGTGCCACCGGGACAGGGGTACCTCAGCCCCAGCATTTT
TRBD2,TRBJ2-3,.,TRBV4-1,CASSQEGRGGVDTQYF,TGCGCCAGCAGCCAAGAGGGGCGGGGGGGCGTGGATACGCAGTATTTT
.,TRBJ2-7,once,TRBV5-6,CASSLVIRFREQYF,TGTGCCAGCAGCTTGGTCATCAGGTTTCGGGAGCAGTACTTC
.,TRBJ1-1,.,TRBV2,CASRDPPRSQAFF,TGTGCCAGCAGAGACCCCCCGAGGTCGCAAGCTTTCTTT
TRBD2,TRBJ2-7,many,TRBV5-6,CASSPLGGGSYEQYF,TGTGCCAGCAGCCCTTTGGGCGGGGGGTCCTACGAGCAGTACTTC
TRBD1,TRBJ1-2,.,TRBV7-2,CASSPPGPGQPHGYTF,TGTGCCAGCAGCCCCCCGGGGCCGGGACAGCCCCATGGCTACACCTTC
TRBD2,TRBJ2-3,.,TRBV19,CASSPGLAYSTDTQYF,TGTGCCAGTAGTCCTGGACTAGCGTATAGCACAGATACGCAGTATTTT
.,TRBJ2-7,.,TRBV28,CASVRIGEKRYF,TGTGCCAGCGTAAGAATCGGTGAGAAGAGGTACTTC
.,TRBJ2-7,.,TRBV5-1,CASSLARTLNPYEQYF,TGCGCCAGCAGCTTGGCGAGGACATTAAATCCCTACGAGCAGTACTTC
TRBD2,TRBJ2-5,.,TRBV28,CASSLLAGAQETQYF,TGTGCCAGCAGTTTACTAGCGGGGGCCCAAGAGACCCAGTACTTC
.,TRBJ1-3,.,TRBV27,CASSGGSSGNTIYF,TGTGCCAGCAGTGGGGGGAGCTCTGGAAACACCATATATTTT
TRBD1,TRBJ2-7,.,TRBV29-1,CSVDKGPVSGTVSYEQYF,TGCAGCGTTGACAAGGGGCCGGTCTCCGGGACAGTTTCCTACGAGCAGTACTTC
.,TRBJ2-7,.,TRBV6-4,CASSDSKWSSPYEQYF,TGTGCCAGCAGTGACTCGAAATGGAGTAGCCCCTACGAGCAGTACTTC
.,TRBJ2-1,.,TRBV7-8,CASSHTVNNEQFF,TGTGCCAGCAGCCATACAGTAAACAATGAGCAGTTCTTC
.,TRBJ1-4,.,TRBV18,CASSPPGSRGEKLFF,TGTGCCAGCTCACCCCCAGGGTCTCGCGGCGAAAAACTGTTTTTT
TRBD1,TRBJ1-5,.,TRBV3-1/TRBV3-2,CASSSGQGRVQPQHF,TGTGCCAGCAGCTCGGGACAGGGTCGGGTTCAGCCCCAGCATTTT
TRBD2,TRBJ2-1,.,TRBV4-2,CASSPGTSGSNEQFF,TGTGCCAGCAGCCCCGGGACTAGCGGGAGTAATGAGCAGTTCTTC
.,TRBJ1-5,.,TRBV19,CASSIWQGQGQPQHF,TGTGCCAGTAGTATCTGGCAGGGGCAGGGTCAGCCCCAGCATTTT
.,TRBJ1-4,.,TRBV28,CASSWGASTTNEKLFF,TGTGCCAGCAGTTGGGGAGCCAGTACAACTAATGAAAAACTGTTTTTT
TRBD1,TRBJ2-7,.,TRBV7-2,CASSLDGQGTYEQYF,TGTGCCAGCAGCTTAGATGGACAGGGGACCTACGAGCAGTACTTC
TRBD1,TRBJ1-3,.,TRBV28,CASSGITGDNSGNTIYF,TGTGCCAGCAGTGGCATTACAGGGGATAACTCTGGAAACACCATATATTTT
.,TRBJ2-1,once,TRBV6-5,CASSYFRNEQFF,TGTGCCAGCAGTTACTTTCGCAATGAGCAGTTCTTC
TRBD1,TRBJ2-1,.,TRBV7-3,CASSLGQGAKNEQFF,TGTGCCAGCAGCTTAGGGCAGGGGGCTAAAAATGAGCAGTTCTTC
.,TRBJ1-5,.,TRBV28,CASSFSWGGQPQHF,TGTGCCAGCAGTTTCTCGTGGGGGGGACAGCCCCAGCATTTT
TRBD1,TRBJ1-1,.,TRBV30,CAWSAGQERTEAFF,TGTGCCTGGAGTGCCGGACAGGAACGGACTGAAGCTTTCTTT
.,TRBJ2-5,.,TRBV7-2,CASSFGGAGETQYF,TGTGCCAGCAGCTTTGGGGGGGCGGGAGAGACCCAGTACTTC
.,TRBJ2-3,.,TRBV18,CASSPPGLQGVDTQYF,TGTGCCAGCTCACCACCGGGACTCCAGGGGGTGGATACGCAGTATTTT
.,TRBJ2-1,.,TRBV7-3,CASSLTQNNEQFF,TGTGCCAGCAGCTTAACTCAGAACAATGAGCAGTTCTTC
.,TRBJ1-2,.,TRBV3-1/TRBV3-2,CASSQETGTYGYTF,TGTGCCAGCAGCCAAGAGACAGGAACCTATGGCTACACCTTC
TRBD1,TRBJ2-5,.,TRBV28,CASSGHNRGETQYF,TGTGCCAGCAGTGGACATAACAGGGGCGAGACCCAGTACTTC
TRBD2,TRBJ2-5,.,TRBV14,CASSQERGLAGKRFLTETQYF,TGTGCCAGCAGCCAAGAAAGGGGACTAGCGGGGAAAAGGTTTTTAACAGAGACCCAGTACTTC